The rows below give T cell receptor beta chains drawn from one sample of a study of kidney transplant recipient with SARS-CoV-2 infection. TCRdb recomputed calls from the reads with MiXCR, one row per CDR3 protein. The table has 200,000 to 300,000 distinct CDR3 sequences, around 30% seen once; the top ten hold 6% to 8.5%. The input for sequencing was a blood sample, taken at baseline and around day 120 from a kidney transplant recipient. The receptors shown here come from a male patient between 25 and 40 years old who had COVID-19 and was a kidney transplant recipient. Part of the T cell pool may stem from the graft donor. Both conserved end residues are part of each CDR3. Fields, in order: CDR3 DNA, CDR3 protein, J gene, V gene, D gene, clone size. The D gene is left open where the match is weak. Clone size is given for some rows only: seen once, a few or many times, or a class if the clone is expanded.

CDR3nt: TGTGCCAGCAAGAATCCCGGGACAGAGATCTACGAGCAGTACTTC
CDR3aa: CASKNPGTEIYEQYF
j_gene: TRBJ2-7
v_gene: TRBV6-6
d_gene: TRBD1
abundance: many

CDR3nt: TGTGTCAGCAGCCCCGAAGGTGAGCAGCTCTTC
CDR3aa: CVSSPEGEQLF
j_gene: TRBJ2-1
v_gene: TRBV7-9
d_gene: .
abundance: .

CDR3nt: TGCGCCAGCAGCTTGATAAGCGGAAGGGACGAGCAGTACTTC
CDR3aa: CASSLISGRDEQYF
j_gene: TRBJ2-7
v_gene: TRBV5-1
d_gene: .
abundance: many

CDR3nt: TGTGCCAGCAGCGTAGGAGGGACCCGAGAGACCCAGTACTTC
CDR3aa: CASSVGGTRETQYF
j_gene: TRBJ2-5
v_gene: TRBV9
d_gene: .
abundance: many

CDR3nt: TGCGCCAGCAGTACGTTTGAGCTACGCAGAAAGACCTATGGCTACACCTTC
CDR3aa: CASSTFELRRKTYGYTF
j_gene: TRBJ1-2
v_gene: TRBV23-1
d_gene: .
abundance: many

CDR3nt: TGTGCCAGCAGCATTCATTATCCCATTTCAGGCTTGACCGGGGAGCTGTTTTTT
CDR3aa: CASSIHYPISGLTGELFF
j_gene: TRBJ2-2
v_gene: TRBV3-1
d_gene: .
abundance: many

CDR3nt: TGCGCCAGCAGCTTGGACAGGGCAAACACTGAAGCTTTCTTT
CDR3aa: CASSLDRANTEAFF
j_gene: TRBJ1-1
v_gene: TRBV5-1
d_gene: .
abundance: many

CDR3nt: TGTGCCAGCAGTGCAAAGGTGAACACTGAAGCTTTCTTT
CDR3aa: CASSAKVNTEAFF
j_gene: TRBJ1-1
v_gene: TRBV7-9
d_gene: .
abundance: many

CDR3nt: TGTGCCAGTAGCCTCGGGACAGCCGGGAAGGAGACCCAGTACTTC
CDR3aa: CASSLGTAGKETQYF
j_gene: TRBJ2-5
v_gene: TRBV19
d_gene: TRBD1
abundance: many

CDR3nt: TGTGCCAACAGCGGCGCTGATCCCATTTCTTTCTCTGAGACCCAGTACTTC
CDR3aa: CANSGADPISFSETQYF
j_gene: TRBJ2-5
v_gene: TRBV3-1
d_gene: .
abundance: .

CDR3nt: TGTGCCAGCAGTTTAGATAGGGGAGGCTACGAGCAGTACTTC
CDR3aa: CASSLDRGGYEQYF
j_gene: TRBJ2-7
v_gene: TRBV12-3/TRBV12-4
d_gene: .
abundance: many

CDR3nt: TGTGCCAGTAGAGACGGGGACGCCAAAAACATTCAGTACTTC
CDR3aa: CASRDGDAKNIQYF
j_gene: TRBJ2-4
v_gene: TRBV19
d_gene: .
abundance: many

CDR3nt: TGCAGCGTTGACCTGGGGACTTCTAAGGCCTACAATGAGCAGTTCTTC
CDR3aa: CSVDLGTSKAYNEQFF
j_gene: TRBJ2-1
v_gene: TRBV29-1
d_gene: .
abundance: .

CDR3nt: TGTGCCAGCAGCGTCTTTGATCACGAGGGAAAGACCTATGGCTACACCTTC
CDR3aa: CASSVFDHEGKTYGYTF
j_gene: TRBJ1-2
v_gene: TRBV7-1
d_gene: .
abundance: many

CDR3nt: TGTGCCAGCAGTGAAGTCGATGGCTACACCTTC
CDR3aa: CASSEVDGYTF
j_gene: TRBJ1-2
v_gene: TRBV6-1
d_gene: .
abundance: many

CDR3nt: TGTGCCAGCAGTTATGGGTACAGAGATAGCAATCAGCCCCAGCATTTT
CDR3aa: CASSYGYRDSNQPQHF
j_gene: TRBJ1-5
v_gene: TRBV6-2/TRBV6-3
d_gene: .
abundance: many

CDR3nt: TGTGCCAGCAGTTACTCCCGCACCGGGGAGCTGTTTTTT
CDR3aa: CASSYSRTGELFF
j_gene: TRBJ2-2
v_gene: TRBV6-6
d_gene: .
abundance: many

CDR3nt: TGTGCCAGCAGCGTAGAAGATAGCAATCAGCCCCAGCATTTT
CDR3aa: CASSVEDSNQPQHF
j_gene: TRBJ1-5
v_gene: TRBV9
d_gene: .
abundance: few

CDR3nt: TGTGCCAGCAGCCAAGAGGGACAGGGAAGGCAGCCCCAGCATTTT
CDR3aa: CASSQEGQGRQPQHF
j_gene: TRBJ1-5
v_gene: TRBV3-1
d_gene: TRBD1
abundance: many

CDR3nt: TGTGCCATCAGTGAGTCGGGCAGGGACGTGTCACCCCTCCACTTT
CDR3aa: CAISESGRDVSPLHF
j_gene: TRBJ1-6
v_gene: TRBV10-3
d_gene: .
abundance: many

CDR3nt: TGTGCCAGCAGCTTAGGCGACAGCCGCTCCTACGAGCAGTACTTC
CDR3aa: CASSLGDSRSYEQYF
j_gene: TRBJ2-7
v_gene: TRBV7-3
d_gene: .
abundance: many

CDR3nt: TGCAGTGCTAGAGTCAATCCGGGACTAGCGGGAAGGGATGAGCAGTTCTTC
CDR3aa: CSARVNPGLAGRDEQFF
j_gene: TRBJ2-1
v_gene: TRBV20-1
d_gene: TRBD2
abundance: .

CDR3nt: TGTGCCAGCAGTTACATCCGAAACACCATATATTTT
CDR3aa: CASSYIRNTIYF
j_gene: TRBJ1-3
v_gene: TRBV6-5
d_gene: .
abundance: many

CDR3nt: TGTGCCAGCAGTGATAAGGTCCGCATCGGAAAGGCCTATGGCTACACCTTC
CDR3aa: CASSDKVRIGKAYGYTF
j_gene: TRBJ1-2
v_gene: TRBV6-2/TRBV6-3
d_gene: .
abundance: .

CDR3nt: TGTGCCAGCAGTTTAGGACAGGGGTTTAATGGCTACACCTTC
CDR3aa: CASSLGQGFNGYTF
j_gene: TRBJ1-2
v_gene: TRBV12-3/TRBV12-4
d_gene: TRBD1
abundance: many

CDR3nt: TGTGCCAGCAGCACTAACCTGGTCGTTAGAAAGACCTATGGCTACACCTTC
CDR3aa: CASSTNLVVRKTYGYTF
j_gene: TRBJ1-2
v_gene: TRBV16
d_gene: .
abundance: many

CDR3nt: TGTGGCATGGTCATTAGGATAACACAAAGTCGGGCCAACGTCCTGACTTTC
CDR3aa: CGMVIRITQSRANVLTF
j_gene: TRBJ2-6
v_gene: TRBV8-2
d_gene: .
abundance: .

CDR3nt: TGTGCCAGCAGCGAATCCGGGGTCGTTAGAAAGACCTATGGCTACACCTTC
CDR3aa: CASSESGVVRKTYGYTF
j_gene: TRBJ1-2
v_gene: TRBV16
d_gene: .
abundance: many

CDR3nt: TGTGCCAGCCTTGTTGACGTACCAGGAAAGACCTATGGCTACACCTTC
CDR3aa: CASLVDVPGKTYGYTF
j_gene: TRBJ1-2
v_gene: TRBV5-4
d_gene: .
abundance: .

CDR3nt: TGCAGTGCTCAAGACTCCCCCTTTAAAACCTACGAGCAGTACTTC
CDR3aa: CSAQDSPFKTYEQYF
j_gene: TRBJ2-7
v_gene: TRBV20-1
d_gene: .
abundance: many

CDR3nt: TGTGCCAGCAGTGCATTCTACTCTATGCGAAAGACCTATGGCTACACCTTC
CDR3aa: CASSAFYSMRKTYGYTF
j_gene: TRBJ1-2
v_gene: TRBV6-5
d_gene: .
abundance: many

CDR3nt: TGTGCCAGCACCGTTGGGGGTGGGGGGTACAATGAGCAGTTCTTC
CDR3aa: CASTVGGGGYNEQFF
j_gene: TRBJ2-1
v_gene: TRBV12-3/TRBV12-4
d_gene: .
abundance: many

CDR3nt: TGTGCCAGCAGTCCAGGACCAAATCAGCCCCAGCATTTT
CDR3aa: CASSPGPNQPQHF
j_gene: TRBJ1-5
v_gene: TRBV6-4
d_gene: .
abundance: many

CDR3nt: TGTGCCAGTAGCCTGGAGGGACTAGCGGGAGCGGGGCCAGATACGCAGTATTTT
CDR3aa: CASSLEGLAGAGPDTQYF
j_gene: TRBJ2-3
v_gene: TRBV19
d_gene: TRBD2
abundance: few

CDR3nt: TGTGCCAGCAGTTTGCCCGGGATGGAGGACATTCAGTACTTC
CDR3aa: CASSLPGMEDIQYF
j_gene: TRBJ2-4
v_gene: TRBV6-5
d_gene: .
abundance: many

CDR3nt: TGTGCCAGCAGTGACGTTTGGACAGGGAGAGGCGATGAGCAGTTCTTC
CDR3aa: CASSDVWTGRGDEQFF
j_gene: TRBJ2-1
v_gene: TRBV2
d_gene: TRBD1
abundance: many

CDR3nt: TGTGCTAGCAGCTTGGCACCGGGACAGGCCGCAGAGCAGTACTTC
CDR3aa: CASSLAPGQAAEQYF
j_gene: TRBJ2-7
v_gene: TRBV7-7
d_gene: TRBD1
abundance: many

CDR3nt: TGTGCCAGCCGTGGGACAGGGGTTTTTGTTTTCTTT
CDR3aa: CASRGTGVFVFF
j_gene: TRBJ1-1
v_gene: TRBV28
d_gene: TRBD1
abundance: many

CDR3nt: TGTGCCAACAGCTCGAATTGGAGGGGCGAGCAGTACTTC
CDR3aa: CANSSNWRGEQYF
j_gene: TRBJ2-7
v_gene: TRBV3-1
d_gene: .
abundance: .

CDR3nt: TGTGCCAGCAGCCCGTGGGACCAGGAGCAGTTCTTC
CDR3aa: CASSPWDQEQFF
j_gene: TRBJ2-1
v_gene: TRBV7-9
d_gene: .
abundance: many

CDR3nt: TGCGCCAGCAGCTTGGAGGGGGGCGGCACAGATACGCAGTATTTT
CDR3aa: CASSLEGGGTDTQYF
j_gene: TRBJ2-3
v_gene: TRBV5-1
d_gene: .
abundance: few

CDR3nt: TGCGCCAGCCTGAGAGGATCGGTTCGAAAGACCTATGGCTACACCTTC
CDR3aa: CASLRGSVRKTYGYTF
j_gene: TRBJ1-2
v_gene: TRBV5-1
d_gene: .
abundance: many

CDR3nt: TGTGCCAGCAGTTCCCCGGCCAGCACAGATACGCAGTATTTT
CDR3aa: CASSSPASTDTQYF
j_gene: TRBJ2-3
v_gene: TRBV28
d_gene: .
abundance: .

CDR3nt: TGTGCCAGCAGTCCCAAGAGACTGCAGGGGTTGGCTGAAGCTTTCTTT
CDR3aa: CASSPKRLQGLAEAFF
j_gene: TRBJ1-1
v_gene: TRBV6-2/TRBV6-3
d_gene: .
abundance: many

CDR3nt: TGCAGTGCTAGAGCTCTAGTGGGAGGGCCCTACAATGAGCAGTTCTTC
CDR3aa: CSARALVGGPYNEQFF
j_gene: TRBJ2-1
v_gene: TRBV20-1
d_gene: TRBD2
abundance: .

CDR3nt: TGTGCCAGCAGCACACTGGGATACCATGGAAAGACCTATGGCTACACCTTC
CDR3aa: CASSTLGYHGKTYGYTF
j_gene: TRBJ1-2
v_gene: TRBV7-9
d_gene: .
abundance: .

CDR3nt: TGTGCCAGTAGTTCCCGGACGAACACAATATCCTACGAGCAGTACTTC
CDR3aa: CASSSRTNTISYEQYF
j_gene: TRBJ2-7
v_gene: TRBV19
d_gene: .
abundance: many

CDR3nt: TGTGCCAGCAGCACGAAGTACAGAGACGGAAAGACCTATGGCTACACCTTC
CDR3aa: CASSTKYRDGKTYGYTF
j_gene: TRBJ1-2
v_gene: TRBV7-2
d_gene: .
abundance: many

CDR3nt: TGTGCCACCAGTGATTCGACCGGGACTAGCGGGAGCTCCTACAATGAGCAGTTCTTC
CDR3aa: CATSDSTGTSGSSYNEQFF
j_gene: TRBJ2-1
v_gene: TRBV24-1
d_gene: TRBD2
abundance: many

CDR3nt: TGCGCCAGCAGCCAAGACTCGGGGATAGGGCCCCAGCATTTT
CDR3aa: CASSQDSGIGPQHF
j_gene: TRBJ1-5
v_gene: TRBV4-3
d_gene: .
abundance: many

CDR3nt: TGTGCCAGCCAATGCCATGTCTCGCGAAAGACCTATGGCTACACCTTC
CDR3aa: CASQCHVSRKTYGYTF
j_gene: TRBJ1-2
v_gene: TRBV5-5
d_gene: .
abundance: many

CDR3nt: TGTGCCAGCAGCAAAGACGAGGTCGTTAGAAAGACCTATGGCTACACCTTC
CDR3aa: CASSKDEVVRKTYGYTF
j_gene: TRBJ1-2
v_gene: TRBV16
d_gene: .
abundance: many

CDR3nt: TGCAGCGGTGCAGGGTCGGGCGAGCAGTACTTC
CDR3aa: CSGAGSGEQYF
j_gene: TRBJ2-7
v_gene: TRBV29-1
d_gene: .
abundance: many